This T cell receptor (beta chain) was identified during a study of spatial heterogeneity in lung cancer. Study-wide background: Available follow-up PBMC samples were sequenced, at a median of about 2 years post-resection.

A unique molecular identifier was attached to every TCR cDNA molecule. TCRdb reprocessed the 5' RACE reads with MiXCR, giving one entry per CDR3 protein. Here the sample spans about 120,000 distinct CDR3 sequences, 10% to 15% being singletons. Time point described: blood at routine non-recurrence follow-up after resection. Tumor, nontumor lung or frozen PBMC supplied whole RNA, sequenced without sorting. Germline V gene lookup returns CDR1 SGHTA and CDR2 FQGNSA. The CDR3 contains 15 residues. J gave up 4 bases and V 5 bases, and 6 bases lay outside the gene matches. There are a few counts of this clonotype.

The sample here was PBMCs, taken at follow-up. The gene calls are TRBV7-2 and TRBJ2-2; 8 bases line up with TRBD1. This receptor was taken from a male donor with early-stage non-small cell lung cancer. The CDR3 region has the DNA TGTGCCAGCAGCCCGAGGACAGGGCGCACCGGGGAGCTGTTTTTT. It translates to CASSPRTGRTGELFF. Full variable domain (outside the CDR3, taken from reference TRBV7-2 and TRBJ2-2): GAGVSQSPSNKVTEKGKDVELRCDPISGHTALYWYRQSLGQGLEFLIYFQGNSAPDKSGLPSDRFSAERTGGSVSTLTIQRTQQEDSAVYLCASSPRTGRTGELFFGEGSRLTVL.